Shown below are 26 T cell receptor beta chains from a single sample sequenced in a study of cytomegalovirus exposure and HLA in healthy donors. 13 Jbeta primers and 60 Vbeta primers were used for the PCR. Profiling relied on immunoSEQ multiplex PCR, and the TCRdb table lists in-frame clones only, not all of them. The sample has about 160,000 clones, roughly 80% seen once; the top ten hold roughly 1.9%. The specimen sequenced was PBMCs. Source of these receptors: a female donor in good health and CMV-seronegative.

The chain carries TRBV9 and TRBJ1-1; D call uncertain. The CDR3 spans 13 residues. Germline lookup yields CDR1 SGDLS and CDR2 YYNGEE. V gave up 0 bases and J gave up 5 bases, with 8 bases separating them. The CDR3 spells CASSVVTRTEAFF. CDR3 bases: TGTGCCAGCAGCGTAGTGACACGTACTGAAGCTTTCTTT. Full variable domain (outside the CDR3, taken from reference TRBV9 and TRBJ1-1): DSGVTQTPKHLITATGQRVTLRCSPRSGDLSVYWYQQSLDQGLQFLIQYYNGEERAKGNILERFSAQQFPDLHSELNLSSLELGDSALYFCASSVVTRTEAFFGQGTRLTVV.

J is TRBJ2-1 and V is TRBV30, with D possibly TRBD2 on 5 matching bases. This CDR3 is 14 amino acids long. CDR1 is GTSNPN, CDR2 SVGIG, per germline (reference sequence). V was cut by 0 bases and J by 10 bases, with 16 bases left in between. The CDR3 coding sequence is TGTGCCTGGAGTGTACCAGAGCATCGGGGAGAGCAGTTCTTC. It specifies CAWSVPEHRGEQFF. Using reference TRBV30 and TRBJ2-1 for the parts outside the CDR3, the full variable domain is SQTIHQWPATLVQPVGSPLSLECTVEGTSNPNLYWYRQAAGRGLQLLFYSVGIGQISSEVPQNLSASRPQDRQFILSSKKLLLSDSGFYLCAWSVPEHRGEQFFGPGTRLTVL.

In DNA, the CDR3 is TGTGCCATCAGTGAGTCGGTGTTTCATCAGGCACAATCAGAGCAGTACTTC. Residues: CAISESVFHQAQSEQYF. The V and J genes are TRBV10-3 and TRBJ2-7, with D unclear. This CDR3 has 17 amino acids. Trimming pared 0 bases from V and 7 bases from J, leaving 22 bases between. Germline CDR1 reads ENHRY; CDR2 reads SYGVKD.

This chain links TRBV5-1 with TRBJ2-1, with 8 bases matching TRBD2. The CDR3 has 14 residues. Unmatched junction bases numbered 6, after V lost 4 bases and J lost 6 bases. Looked up from germline, CDR1 is SGHRS and CDR2 is YFSETQ. CDR3 sequence (DNA): TGCGCCAGCAGCCCCAGCGGGGGAGGCAATGAGCAGTTCTTC. It encodes CASSPSGGGNEQFF. The complete variable domain, with remaining parts taken from reference TRBV5-1 and TRBJ2-1, reads KAGVTQTPRYLIKTRGQQVTLSCSPISGHRSVSWYQQTPGQGLQFLFEYFSETQRNKGNFPGRFSGRQFSNSRSEMNVSTLELGDSALYLCASSPSGGGNEQFFGPGTRLTVL.

The chain carries TRBV7-3 and TRBJ1-2; D uncertain. The CDR3 consists of 11 residues. CDR1 is SGHTA and CDR2 is FQGTGA in the germline V gene. Between the trimmed V and J ends, which lost 4 bases and 8 bases, there was a span of 8 bases. The CDR3 sequence: CASSWRTGYTF. The CDR3 nucleotides are TGTGCCAGCAGCTGGAGGACGGGCTACACCTTC.

This rearrangement joins TRBV30 to TRBJ2-5, with a weak D call TRBD2 (7 bases). Trimming pared 2 bases from V and 10 bases from J, leaving 20 bases between. The length of the CDR3 is 14 residues. Germline loops: CDR1 GTSNPN, CDR2 SVGIG (reference sequence). The CDR3 nucleotides are TGTGCCTGGAGTCCCGGGGGGCCTCCTGGAATCCAGTACTTC. Protein sequence: CAWSPGGPPGIQYF.

The chain carries TRBV6-4 and TRBJ1-1; D is unresolved. The V and J ends lost 6 bases and 0 bases respectively, with 8 bases between them. The CDR3 runs 13 residues. Germline CDR1 and CDR2: MRHNA and SNTAGT. The CDR3 DNA follows: TGTGCCAGCAGAAGGGAGCTGAACACTGAAGCTTTCTTT. Translating it yields CASRRELNTEAFF.

The chain has TRBV2 and TRBJ2-1, with 7 bases identical to TRBD2. Germline CDR1 SNHLY, CDR2 FYNNEI. V lost 8 bases, J lost 7 bases, and 8 bases stayed unmatched. The CDR3 has 13 residues. For the CDR3, the DNA is TGTGCCAGCGCGGGAGATGGTATAAATGAGCAGTTCTTC. Its translation: CASAGDGINEQFF.

In this sample, this clone turned up once. The J gene is TRBJ1-1, the V gene TRBV7-6; D remains unclear. Germline CDR1 and CDR2: SGHVS and FNYEAQ. The CDR3 is made up of 16 amino acids. The ends were cut back, 1 base at V and 0 bases at J, with 12 bases in the middle. CDR3 residues: CASSLGANTMNTEAFF. The CDR3 DNA is TGTGCCAGCAGCTTAGGGGCCAACACCATGAACACTGAAGCTTTCTTT.

V gene TRBV19 combines with J gene TRBJ2-1; 7 nucleotides align to TRBD2. CDR3 length equals 15 residues. With 1 base clipped from V and 4 bases from J, the junction kept 4 bases outside the gene matches. The germline V gene encodes CDR1 LNHDA and CDR2 SQIVND (reference sequence). This CDR3 reads CASSIAGGLYNEQFF. The DNA for the CDR3 is TGTGCCAGTAGTATAGCGGGAGGCCTATACAATGAGCAGTTCTTC.

The CDR3 DNA reads as TGCGCCAGCAGCTTGGAGAGCGAAGGTGGCTACACCTTC. It is translated as CASSLESEGGYTF. V gene TRBV5-1 combines with J gene TRBJ1-2; D is undetermined. The V gene's germline CDR1 is SGHRS and CDR2 YFSETQ. This CDR3 contains 13 residues. Deletions cut 0 bases from V and 7 bases from J, with 10 bases between.

This sequence joins TRBV30 and TRBJ2-3; TRBD2 matches at 11 bases. This CDR3 is 14 amino acids long. V dropped 5 bases and J dropped 3; count of bases not matched to a gene: 4. The germline CDR1 and CDR2 sequences are GTSNPN and SVGIG (reference sequence). The CDR3 nucleotides are TGTGCCTGGGGGCTAGCGGGGGGAACAGATACGCAGTATTTT. Protein sequence: CAWGLAGGTDTQYF.

The chain recombines TRBV28 with TRBJ1-2; no firm D call. Trimming shortened V by 2 bases and J by 8 bases, and 15 bases separated the two germline ends. Germline CDR1 and CDR2: MDHEN and SYDVKM. This CDR3 contains 14 residues. The CDR3 nucleotides read TGTGCCAGCAGTTTAACCCACGACGCGGGGGGCTACACCTTC. This translates into CASSLTHDAGGYTF.

The chain recombines TRBV6-5 with TRBJ1-1, with D unresolved. There are 14 residues in the CDR3. The germline V gene has CDR1 MNHEY and CDR2 SVGAGI. The germline V and J ends were trimmed by 2 bases and 0 bases, with 7 bases remaining between them. For the CDR3, the DNA is TGTGCCAGCAGTTACAACATTTTGAACACTGAAGCTTTCTTT. Encoded protein: CASSYNILNTEAFF.

The chain has TRBV18 and TRBJ2-1; 7 bases are shared with TRBD1. The CDR3 runs to 17 residues. J was trimmed by 0 bases and V by 3 bases; bases with no gene match: 8. Germline V gene sequence: CDR1 KGHSH, CDR2 LQKENI. In DNA, the CDR3 is TGTGCCAGCTCACCTTTAAGGGGACAGAGCTCCTACAATGAGCAGTTCTTC. Its translation is CASSPLRGQSSYNEQFF. The complete variable domain, with remaining parts taken from reference TRBV18 and TRBJ2-1, reads NAGVMQNPRHLVRRRGQEARLRCSPMKGHSHVYWYRQLPEEGLKFMVYLQKENIIDESGMPKERFSAEFPKEGPSILRIQQVVRGDSAAYFCASSPLRGQSSYNEQFFGPGTRLTVL.

The gene calls are TRBV30 and TRBJ2-5; possible D gene TRBD1, 5 bases. Per the germline V gene, CDR1 is GTSNPN and CDR2 is SVGIG (reference sequence). The V end lost 2 bases, the J end lost 2 bases, and 9 bases lay between the germline ends. The CDR3 consists of 13 residues. In DNA form, the CDR3 reads TGTGCCTGGAGTAGGGGTTCTCAAGAGACCCAGTACTTC. Its translation is CAWSRGSQETQYF.

J is TRBJ1-4 and V is TRBV19, with D maybe TRBD1 (5 bases). The germline CDR1 and CDR2 sequences are LNHDA and SQIVND (reference sequence). Trimming took 6 bases from V and 10 from J, leaving 15 bases between them. The CDR3 is made up of 13 amino acids. CDR3 bases: TGTGCCAGTAGCCCCCGGGACTCCGGAAAACTGTTTTTT. Translating it yields CASSPRDSGKLFF.

This sequence joins TRBV29-1 and TRBJ1-2; D gene ambiguous. V shed 2 bases and J shed 5 bases, with 15 bases lying between them. CDR3 length: 14 amino acids. CDR1 and CDR2 from the germline V gene are SQVTM and ANQGSEA. The CDR3 here is CSVETRKGGYGYTF. The DNA for the CDR3 is TGCAGCGTTGAAACCCGGAAGGGAGGGTATGGCTACACCTTC.

This clone has only a few counts. The chain carries TRBV6-5 and TRBJ2-3; D not resolved. Germline loops: CDR1 MNHEY, CDR2 SVGAGI. The V end was cut by 8 bases, the J end by 0 bases, with 12 bases between. CDR3 length: 14 amino acids. The CDR3: CASSRGSSTDTQYF. The DNA of the CDR3 is TGTGCCAGCTCCAGAGGCTCAAGCACAGATACGCAGTATTTT.

This clone was counted between two and nine times. The chain recombines TRBV5-5 with TRBJ1-5, with TRBD1 matching 9 bases. The V gene's germline CDR1 is SGHKS and CDR2 YYEKEE (reference sequence). The CDR3 is made up of 14 amino acids. With 4 bases clipped from V and 7 bases from J, the junction kept 6 bases outside the gene matches. CDR3 loop: CASSRQGVGQPQHF. DNA for the CDR3: TGTGCCAGCAGCAGACAGGGGGTTGGGCAGCCCCAGCATTTT.

The chain carries TRBV2 and TRBJ2-3, with 11 bases matching TRBD2. Losses at the gene ends were 6 bases for V and 5 bases for J; bases not matched to a gene: 7. Germline CDR1 is SNHLY and CDR2 is FYNNEI. This CDR3 is 15 amino acids long. CDR3 sequence: CASSVLAGEEDTQYF. The CDR3 coding sequence is TGTGCCAGCAGCGTACTAGCGGGAGAGGAAGATACGCAGTATTTT.

J is TRBJ1-5 and V is TRBV27; D unresolved. The germline gives CDR1 MNHEY, CDR2 SMNVEV (reference sequence). Trimming cost V 3 bases and J 0 bases, with 3 bases left between them. CDR3 length: 13 amino acids. CDR3 sequence reads: CASSFSSNQPQHF. In nucleotides, the CDR3 is TGTGCCAGCAGTTTCTCTAGCAATCAGCCCCAGCATTTT.

The rearrangement joins TRBV6-5 to TRBJ2-7, with D hard to call. The CDR3 runs 14 residues. CDR1 is MNHEY, CDR2 SVGAGI, per germline. Trimming removed 4 bases at V and 0 bases at J, with 10 bases between. CDR3: CASSWSAPSYEQYF. The CDR3 DNA reads as TGTGCCAGCAGTTGGAGCGCCCCCTCCTACGAGCAGTACTTC.

The rearrangement links TRBV6-5 to TRBJ1-2, with 7 bases that match TRBD1. Germline V gene lookup returns CDR1 MNHEY and CDR2 SVGAGI. With 5 bases clipped from V and 8 bases from J, the junction kept 8 bases outside the gene matches. CDR3 length: 13 amino acids. In nucleotides, the CDR3 is TGTGCCAGCAGTGAAGACGACAGGGCGGGCTACACCTTC. Translation gives CASSEDDRAGYTF.

The rearrangement links TRBV10-3 to TRBJ2-2; perhaps TRBD1 as D (6 bases). The V end was cut by 10 bases, the J end by 0 bases, with 21 bases between. The CDR3 has 17 residues. CDR1 ENHRY and CDR2 SYGVKD come from the germline V gene. The CDR3 bases are TGTGCCACGAGGACCTCTTGGACAGACGCGAACACCGGGGAGCTGTTTTTT. Translated: CATRTSWTDANTGELFF.

The chain couples TRBV30 to TRBJ1-2; 9 bases fit TRBD1. CDR3 size: 13 residues. Germline V gene lookup returns CDR1 GTSNPN and CDR2 SVGIG (reference sequence). The J segment lost 2 bases and the V segment lost 5 bases, leaving 3 bases of the junction unmatched. CDR3 DNA: TGTGCCTGGTGGGACAGGGAGAACTATGGCTACACCTTC. This encodes CAWWDRENYGYTF.